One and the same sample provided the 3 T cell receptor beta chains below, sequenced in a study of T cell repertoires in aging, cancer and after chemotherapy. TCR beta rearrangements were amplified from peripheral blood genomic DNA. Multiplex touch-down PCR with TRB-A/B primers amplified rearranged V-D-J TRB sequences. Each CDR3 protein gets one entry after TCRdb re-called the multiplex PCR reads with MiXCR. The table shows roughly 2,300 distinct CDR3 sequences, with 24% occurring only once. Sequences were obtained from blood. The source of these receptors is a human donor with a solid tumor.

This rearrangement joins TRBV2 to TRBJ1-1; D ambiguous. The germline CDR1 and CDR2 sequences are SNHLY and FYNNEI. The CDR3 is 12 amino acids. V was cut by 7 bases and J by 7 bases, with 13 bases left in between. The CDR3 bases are TGTGCCAGCAATGCGGCTCGGGGTGAAGCTTTCTTT. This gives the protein CASNAARGEAFF.

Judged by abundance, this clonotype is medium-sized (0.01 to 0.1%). CDR3 nucleotide sequence: TGTGCCTGCAAGAGGGGCGGATTCTCTGGGGCCAACGTCCTGACTTTC. This sequence encodes CACKRGGFSGANVLTF. The chain has TRBV6-1 and TRBJ2-6; D may correspond to TRBD1 or TRBD2 (5 bases each). Deletions cut 11 bases from V and 0 bases from J, with 17 bases between. The CDR3 has 16 amino acids. Per the germline V gene, CDR1 is MNHNS and CDR2 is SASEGT.

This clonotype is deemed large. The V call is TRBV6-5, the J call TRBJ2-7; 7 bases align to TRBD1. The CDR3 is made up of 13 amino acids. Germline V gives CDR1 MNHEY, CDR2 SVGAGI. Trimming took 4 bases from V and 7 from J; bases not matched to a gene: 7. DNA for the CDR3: TGTGCCAGCAGTTCCGGGACAGCTCGTGAGCAGTACTTC. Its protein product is CASSSGTAREQYF.